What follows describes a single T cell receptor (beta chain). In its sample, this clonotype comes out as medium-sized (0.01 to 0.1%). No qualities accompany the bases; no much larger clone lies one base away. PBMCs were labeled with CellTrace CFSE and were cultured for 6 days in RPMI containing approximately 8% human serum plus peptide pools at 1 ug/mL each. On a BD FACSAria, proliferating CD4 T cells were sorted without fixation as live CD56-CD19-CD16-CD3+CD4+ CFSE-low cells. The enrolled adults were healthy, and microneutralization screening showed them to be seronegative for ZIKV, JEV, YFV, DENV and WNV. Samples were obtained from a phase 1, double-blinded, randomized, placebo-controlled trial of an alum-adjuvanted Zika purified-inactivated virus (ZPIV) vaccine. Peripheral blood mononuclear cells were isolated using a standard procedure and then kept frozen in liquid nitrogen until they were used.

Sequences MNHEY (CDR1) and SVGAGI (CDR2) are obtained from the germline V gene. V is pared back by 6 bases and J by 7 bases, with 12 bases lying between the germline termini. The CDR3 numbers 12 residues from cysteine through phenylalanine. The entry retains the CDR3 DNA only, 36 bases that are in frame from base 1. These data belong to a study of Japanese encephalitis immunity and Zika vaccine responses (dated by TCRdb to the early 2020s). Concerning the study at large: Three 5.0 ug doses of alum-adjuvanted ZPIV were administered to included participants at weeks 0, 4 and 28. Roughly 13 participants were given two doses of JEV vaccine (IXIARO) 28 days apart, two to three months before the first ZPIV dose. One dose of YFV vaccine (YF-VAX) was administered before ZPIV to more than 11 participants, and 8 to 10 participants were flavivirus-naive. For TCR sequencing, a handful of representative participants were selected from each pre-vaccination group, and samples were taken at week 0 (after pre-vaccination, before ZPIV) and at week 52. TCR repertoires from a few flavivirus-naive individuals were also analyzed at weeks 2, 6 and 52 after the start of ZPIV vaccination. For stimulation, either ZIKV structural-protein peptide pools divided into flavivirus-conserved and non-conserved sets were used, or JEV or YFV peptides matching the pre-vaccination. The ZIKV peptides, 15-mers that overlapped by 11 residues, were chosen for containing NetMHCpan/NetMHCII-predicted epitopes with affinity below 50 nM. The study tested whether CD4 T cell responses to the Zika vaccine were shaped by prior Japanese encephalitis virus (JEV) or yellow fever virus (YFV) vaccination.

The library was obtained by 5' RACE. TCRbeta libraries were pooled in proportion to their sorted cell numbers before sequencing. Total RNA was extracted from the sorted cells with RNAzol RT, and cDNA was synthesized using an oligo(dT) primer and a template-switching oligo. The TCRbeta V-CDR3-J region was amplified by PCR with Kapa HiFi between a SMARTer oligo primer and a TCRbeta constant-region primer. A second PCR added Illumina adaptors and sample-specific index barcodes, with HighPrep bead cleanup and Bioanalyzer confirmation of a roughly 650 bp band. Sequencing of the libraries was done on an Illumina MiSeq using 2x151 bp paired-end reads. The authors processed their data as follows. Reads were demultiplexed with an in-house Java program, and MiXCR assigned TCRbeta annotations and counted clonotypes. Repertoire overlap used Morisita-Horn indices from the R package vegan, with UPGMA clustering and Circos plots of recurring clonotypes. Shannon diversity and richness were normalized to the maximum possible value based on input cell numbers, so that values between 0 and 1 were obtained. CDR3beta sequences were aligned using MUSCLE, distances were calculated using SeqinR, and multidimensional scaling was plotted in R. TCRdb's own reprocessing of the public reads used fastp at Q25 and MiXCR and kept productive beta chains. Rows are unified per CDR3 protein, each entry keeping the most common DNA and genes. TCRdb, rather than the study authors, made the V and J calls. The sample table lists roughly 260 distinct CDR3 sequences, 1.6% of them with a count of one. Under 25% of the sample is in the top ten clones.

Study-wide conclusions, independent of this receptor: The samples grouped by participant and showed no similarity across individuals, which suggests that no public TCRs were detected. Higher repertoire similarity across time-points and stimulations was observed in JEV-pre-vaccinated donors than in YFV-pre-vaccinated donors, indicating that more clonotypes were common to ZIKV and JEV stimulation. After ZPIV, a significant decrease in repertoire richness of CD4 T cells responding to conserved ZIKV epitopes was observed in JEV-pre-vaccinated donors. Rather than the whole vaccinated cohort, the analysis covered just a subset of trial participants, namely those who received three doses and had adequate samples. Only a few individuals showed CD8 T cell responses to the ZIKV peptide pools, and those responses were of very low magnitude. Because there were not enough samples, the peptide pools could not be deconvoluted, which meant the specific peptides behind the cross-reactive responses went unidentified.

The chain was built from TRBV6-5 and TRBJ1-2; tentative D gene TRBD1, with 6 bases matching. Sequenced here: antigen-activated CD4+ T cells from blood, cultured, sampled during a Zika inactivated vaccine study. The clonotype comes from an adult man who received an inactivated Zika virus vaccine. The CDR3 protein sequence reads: CASRTQGFGYTF. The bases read TGTGCCAGCAGAACTCAGGGGTTTGGCTACACCTTC.